Listed below are T cell receptor beta chains from one sample, sequenced in a study of regulatory T cells in long-lasting Graves disease. TCRdb reprocessed the multiplex PCR reads with MiXCR, giving one entry per CDR3 protein. The table has approximately 350,000 distinct CDR3 sequences, over 15% seen once. These data also formed part of another study, on T cells in Graves' hyperthyroidism and ophthalmopathy.

This sample comprised peripheral blood mononuclear cells (PBMCs), obtained at new diagnosis, from a patient treated with antithyroid drugs. The receptors were sampled from a man in his forties with Graves disease. Both conserved end residues are part of each CDR3.

cdr3_aa: CASSLSSTGADTQYF
j_call: TRBJ2-3
v_call: TRBV7-3

cdr3_aa: CASSQDPRGTYEQYF
j_call: TRBJ2-7
v_call: TRBV4-1

cdr3_aa: CASSFMGRNNQPQHF
j_call: TRBJ1-5
v_call: TRBV6-5

cdr3_aa: CASSLEGTGFNTGELFF
j_call: TRBJ2-2
v_call: TRBV11-1

cdr3_aa: CASSETQGFGEKLFF
j_call: TRBJ1-4
v_call: TRBV9

cdr3_aa: CASSTQGGDTEAFF
j_call: TRBJ1-1
v_call: TRBV5-1

cdr3_aa: CAIKPSGGTTDTQYF
j_call: TRBJ2-3
v_call: TRBV10-3

cdr3_aa: CASRNRGSNYNEQFF
j_call: TRBJ2-1
v_call: TRBV6-1

cdr3_aa: CASSTPGGADTDTQYF
j_call: TRBJ2-3
v_call: TRBV12-3/TRBV12-4

cdr3_aa: CASSPRQGGYTF
j_call: TRBJ1-2
v_call: TRBV18

cdr3_aa: CASSPYGAGNSYEQYF
j_call: TRBJ2-7
v_call: TRBV14

cdr3_aa: CASSHSGGYTF
j_call: TRBJ1-2
v_call: TRBV28

cdr3_aa: CASSWGLAFEANVLTF
j_call: TRBJ2-6
v_call: TRBV11-2

cdr3_aa: CASSVATSGLTDTQYF
j_call: TRBJ2-3
v_call: TRBV9

cdr3_aa: CASSSDRRREAFF
j_call: TRBJ1-1
v_call: TRBV7-2

cdr3_aa: CASSWDRGYTGELFF
j_call: TRBJ2-2
v_call: TRBV2

cdr3_aa: CASSSFGRNQPQHF
j_call: TRBJ1-5
v_call: TRBV6-1

cdr3_aa: CASSLSPGGPYEQYF
j_call: TRBJ2-7
v_call: TRBV27

cdr3_aa: CASTRGHGPREKLFF
j_call: TRBJ1-4
v_call: TRBV6-1

cdr3_aa: CASRKMTSGGGEQYF
j_call: TRBJ2-7
v_call: TRBV2

cdr3_aa: CASSQLGSNQPQHF
j_call: TRBJ1-5
v_call: TRBV16

cdr3_aa: CASSLVRDRAANIQYF
j_call: TRBJ2-4
v_call: TRBV11-2

cdr3_aa: CASGQGVYSYEQYF
j_call: TRBJ2-7
v_call: TRBV6-2/TRBV6-3